This passage covers 15 T cell receptor beta chains from one sample sequenced in a study of lymphopenia after photon versus proton radiotherapy. This table comes from immunoSEQ multiplex PCR, and its TCRdb copy is limited to in-frame clones, with some not included. This sample has around 64,000 clones, with roughly 90% found just once. The sequencing used peripheral blood, collected from a patient treated with proton-based radiotherapy. These receptors were collected from an elderly man with esophageal cancer.

The V and J genes are TRBV30 and TRBJ1-5, with D possibly being TRBD1 (5 bases). The germline V and J ends were trimmed by 3 bases and 5 bases, with 11 bases remaining between them. The CDR3 consists of 13 residues. From germline, CDR1 is GTSNPN and CDR2 SVGIG (reference sequence). The CDR3: CAWRRGGDQPQHF. Here the CDR3 DNA reads TGTGCCTGGAGGAGGGGCGGGGATCAGCCCCAGCATTTT.

The rearrangement uses TRBV18 and TRBJ1-5; 8 nucleotides agree with TRBD1. The ends lost 2 bases at V and 6 bases at J; junction bases unmatched: 9. Germline-derived CDR1 and CDR2 are KGHSH and LQKENI. The CDR3 is 16 residues long. CDR3 DNA: TGTGCCAGCTCACCAGGGGCAGGGGGCATTGGTCAGCCCCAGCATTTT. Protein: CASSPGAGGIGQPQHF. Variable domain in full (rest from reference TRBV18 and TRBJ1-5): NAGVMQNPRHLVRRRGQEARLRCSPMKGHSHVYWYRQLPEEGLKFMVYLQKENIIDESGMPKERFSAEFPKEGPSILRIQQVVRGDSAAYFCASSPGAGGIGQPQHFGDGTRLSIL.

The chain is built from TRBV5-8 and TRBJ1-4; D unclear. CDR1 and CDR2 (germline): SGHTS, YDEGEE. The CDR3 has 11 residues. The V gene lost 1 base and the J gene lost 11 bases, with 6 bases spanning the gap. This chain's CDR3 is CASSLLGKLFF. CDR3 nucleotide sequence: TGTGCCAGCAGCTTGTTGGGCAAACTGTTTTTT.

The V call is TRBV5-4, the J call TRBJ2-1; TRBD2 matches 12 bases. The CDR3 has 16 residues. V lost 0 bases and J lost 10; bases outside the gene matches: 8. Germline assignment: CDR1 SGHNT and CDR2 YYREEE (reference sequence). Written as DNA, the CDR3 is TGTGCCAGCAGCTTGGGGCTAGCGGGGGGGCCTAGGGAGCAGTTCTTC. It translates to CASSLGLAGGPREQFF.

This chain connects TRBV4-2 to TRBJ2-2; 12 bases fit TRBD2. V shed 3 bases, J shed 4 bases, and the junction held 6 bases outside the gene matches. The length of the CDR3 is 17 residues. Germline CDR1 reads LGHNA; CDR2 reads YNFKEQ. CDR3 nucleotides: TGTGCCAGCAGCCAGGCTAGCGGGGGGGCGGGCACCGGGGAGCTGTTTTTT. Its protein product is CASSQASGGAGTGELFF.

V usage is TRBV6-5 and J usage is TRBJ1-1, with D tentatively TRBD1 (6 bases). The V and J ends lost 7 bases and 4 bases respectively, with 13 bases between them. The CDR3 is 13 amino acids. The germline V gene encodes CDR1 MNHEY and CDR2 SVGAGI. CDR3 DNA: TGTGCCAGCATCGGACAGTTGGGCACTGAAGCTTTCTTT. This gives the protein CASIGQLGTEAFF.

The chain joins TRBV25-1 to TRBJ1-1, with TRBD1 matching 7 bases. The CDR3 extends over 16 amino acids. V lost 1 base and J lost 1; bases outside the gene matches: 6. Germline V gives CDR1 MGHDK, CDR2 SYGVNS. The CDR3 here is CASSEFGSGGNTEAFF. The CDR3 DNA sequence: TGTGCCAGCAGTGAATTTGGGTCAGGGGGGAACACTGAAGCTTTCTTT.

This chain uses TRBV30 with TRBJ2-3; D is perhaps TRBD2 (5 bases). Germline CDR1 and CDR2: GTSNPN and SVGIG (reference sequence). The CDR3 loop spans 13 amino acids. V was pared by 1 base and J by 5 bases, with 10 bases between. As DNA, the CDR3 is TGTGCCTGGAGTGAGGCGGGCGGAGATACGCAGTATTTT. Encoded protein: CAWSEAGGDTQYF.

The chain carries TRBV28 and TRBJ2-1, with 12 bases lining up with TRBD2. V was clipped by 5 bases and J by 3 bases; unmatched bases: 8. The germline CDR1 and CDR2 sequences are MDHEN and SYDVKM. This CDR3 region has 17 residues. The CDR3 region has the DNA TGTGCCAGCAGTCTCCGACTAGCGGGGGACCTCTACAATGAGCAGTTCTTC. Amino acids: CASSLRLAGDLYNEQFF.

This clone turned up a few times. The chain couples TRBV7-9 to TRBJ1-1; TRBD1 matches at 9 bases. This CDR3 is 13 amino acids long. Germline V gene lookup returns CDR1 SEHNR and CDR2 FQNEAQ (reference sequence). The V and J ends lost 5 bases and 10 bases, in that order; junction bases with no gene match: 8. The CDR3 coding sequence is TGTGCCAGCAGCCTCCGGGACAGGGCCGCAGCTTTCTTT. Translating gives CASSLRDRAAAFF.

The chain links TRBV7-8 to TRBJ2-1; 14 bases are shared with TRBD2. Trimming took 4 bases from V and 7 from J; bases not matched to a gene: 6. The CDR3 spans 16 residues. Germline CDR1 is SGHVS and CDR2 is FQNEAQ. The CDR3 DNA follows: TGTGCCAGCAGCTCATCGAGGACTAGCGGGGGGAATGAGCAGTTCTTC. Encoded protein: CASSSSRTSGGNEQFF.

The chain has TRBV7-3 and TRBJ1-2, with D unresolved. Germline CDR1 SGHTA, CDR2 FQGTGA. CDR3 length: 14 amino acids. With 6 bases removed from V and 4 bases from J, the gap between germline ends came to 15 bases. CDR3 sequence reads: CASRSQTVIYGYTF. The DNA for the CDR3 is TGTGCCAGCAGATCTCAAACAGTTATCTATGGCTACACCTTC.

This chain uses TRBV6-5 with TRBJ2-2, with TRBD1 as a possible D gene (6 bases). This CDR3 has 14 amino acids. V was pared by 5 bases and J by 3 bases, with 10 bases between. Germline-derived CDR1 and CDR2 are MNHEY and SVGAGI. The CDR3 region is CASSAGTHTGELFF. CDR3 nucleotide sequence: TGTGCCAGCAGTGCCGGGACACACACCGGGGAGCTGTTTTTT.

This chain uses TRBV5-6 with TRBJ2-7; TRBD2 matches 13 bases. The CDR3 loop spans 16 amino acids. J lost 3 bases, V lost 4 bases, and 7 bases had no gene match. Per the germline V gene, CDR1 is SGHDT and CDR2 is YYEEEE. CDR3 protein: CASSRGLAGLNYEQYF. The CDR3 DNA reads TGTGCCAGCAGCAGGGGACTAGCGGGACTTAACTACGAGCAGTACTTC. The entire variable domain, with the rest obtained from reference TRBV5-6 and TRBJ2-7, is as follows: DAGVTQSPTHLIKTRGQQVTLRCSPKSGHDTVSWYQQALGQGPQFIFQYYEEEERQRGNFPDRFSGHQFPNYSSELNVNALLLGDSALYLCASSRGLAGLNYEQYFGPGTRLTVT.

This rearrangement joins TRBV4-3 to TRBJ1-1; unclear D gene. The CDR3 sequence is 14 residues long. Germline V gene data show CDR1 as LGHNA and CDR2 as YSLEER. Trimming removed 1 base from V and 0 bases from J, with 6 bases in between. The CDR3 DNA reads as TGCGCCAGCAGCCAAGGACGGATGAACACTGAAGCTTTCTTT. Amino acid sequence: CASSQGRMNTEAFF.